The T cell receptor (beta chain) under discussion was sequenced for a study of T cells in localized non-small cell lung cancer. Germline values: CDR1 SGDLS, CDR2 YYNGEE. Trimming removed 3 bases at V and 4 bases at J, with 8 bases between. This CDR3 spans 13 amino acids. Measured with immunoSEQ multiplex PCR; TCRdb has only the in-frame clones, and not every one. This sample has 20,000 to 30,000 clones, with about 91% found just once. The V and J genes are TRBV9 and TRBJ1-3; D is uncertain. The sequences come from peripheral blood mononuclear cells, collected before any cancer treatment. This TCR came from a woman aged 35-75 years with stage III lung adenocarcinoma. The CDR3 DNA is TGTGCCAGCAGCGGGGCGACGGGAAACACCATATATTTT. Its translation: CASSGATGNTIYF.